This is a list of T cell receptor beta chains from one sample in a study of cytomegalovirus exposure and HLA in healthy donors. Using immunoSEQ multiplex PCR, the repertoire was profiled, and TCRdb retains in-frame clones only, with some absent. The table includes some 150,000 clones, 80% to 90% detected once. The sequencing sample was made of PBMCs. These receptors all come from a woman in her thirties in good health and CMV-seropositive. CDR3s include the opening cysteine and the closing phenylalanine or tryptophan. A D gene is named only where the DNA matches it firmly. Clone size is given for some rows only: seen once, a few or many times, or a class if the clone is expanded.

CDR3: CASSESGGGQPQHF
DNA: TGTGCCAGCAGTGAGTCCGGGGGAGGTCAGCCCCAGCATTTT
size: .
D: .
J: TRBJ1-5
V: TRBV2

CDR3: CASSPPGQGTGYEQYF
DNA: TGTGCCAGCAGCCCTCCGGGACAGGGTACAGGTTACGAGCAGTACTTC
size: .
D: TRBD1
J: TRBJ2-7
V: TRBV28

CDR3: CASSFLWDIYGYTF
DNA: TGTGCCAGCAGTTTTCTTTGGGACATCTATGGCTACACCTTC
size: .
D: .
J: TRBJ1-2
V: TRBV28

CDR3: CASSKGQGLDSQPQHF
DNA: TGTGCCAGCAGCAAAGGACAGGGGCTAGACAGTCAGCCCCAGCATTTT
size: .
D: .
J: TRBJ1-5
V: TRBV21-1

CDR3: CASSQGTESSPLHF
DNA: TGTGCCAGTAGTCAAGGAACGGAGTCTTCACCCCTCCACTTT
size: .
D: .
J: TRBJ1-6
V: TRBV19

CDR3: CASSGQSGANVLTF
DNA: TGTGCCAGCAGCGGACAGTCTGGGGCCAACGTCCTGACTTTC
size: .
D: .
J: TRBJ2-6
V: TRBV9

CDR3: CASTVAETQYF
DNA: TGTGCCAGCACGGTAGCAGAGACCCAGTACTTC
size: .
D: .
J: TRBJ2-5
V: TRBV6-1

CDR3: CASSQDGTGDYEQYF
DNA: TGCGCCAGCAGCCAAGACGGGACAGGGGACTACGAGCAGTACTTC
size: few
D: TRBD1
J: TRBJ2-7
V: TRBV4-3

CDR3: CASSLAGGGADTQYF
DNA: TGTGCCAGCAGCCTAGCGGGGGGCGGTGCAGATACGCAGTATTTT
size: .
D: TRBD2
J: TRBJ2-3
V: TRBV7-3

CDR3: CASSLNNYEQYF
DNA: TGTGCCAGCAGCTTGAACAACTACGAGCAGTACTTC
size: .
D: .
J: TRBJ2-7
V: TRBV5-6

CDR3: CASSIEGALEAFF
DNA: TGTGCCAGTAGTATTGAGGGGGCGTTAGAAGCTTTCTTT
size: .
D: TRBD1
J: TRBJ1-1
V: TRBV19